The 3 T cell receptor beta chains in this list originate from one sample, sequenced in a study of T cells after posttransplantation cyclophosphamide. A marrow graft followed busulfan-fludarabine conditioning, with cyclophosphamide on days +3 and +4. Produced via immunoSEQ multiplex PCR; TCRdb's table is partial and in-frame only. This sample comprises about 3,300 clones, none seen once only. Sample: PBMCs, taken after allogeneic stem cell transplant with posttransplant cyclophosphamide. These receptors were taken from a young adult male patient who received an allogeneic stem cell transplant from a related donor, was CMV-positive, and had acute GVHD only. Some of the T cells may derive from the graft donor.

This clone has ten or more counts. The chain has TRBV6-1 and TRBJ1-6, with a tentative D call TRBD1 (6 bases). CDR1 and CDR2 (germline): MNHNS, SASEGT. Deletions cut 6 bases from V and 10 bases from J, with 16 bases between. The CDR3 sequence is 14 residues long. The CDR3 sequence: CASRIYQGLSPLHF. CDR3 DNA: TGTGCCAGCAGGATATACCAGGGGCTCTCACCCCTCCACTTT.

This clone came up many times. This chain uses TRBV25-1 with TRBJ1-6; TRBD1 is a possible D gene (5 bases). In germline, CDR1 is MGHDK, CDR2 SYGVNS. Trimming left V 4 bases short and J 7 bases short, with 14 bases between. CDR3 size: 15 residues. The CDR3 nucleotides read TGTGCCAGCAGTGTTGGGGCCAGTTGGAATTCACCCCTCCACTTT. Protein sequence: CASSVGASWNSPLHF.

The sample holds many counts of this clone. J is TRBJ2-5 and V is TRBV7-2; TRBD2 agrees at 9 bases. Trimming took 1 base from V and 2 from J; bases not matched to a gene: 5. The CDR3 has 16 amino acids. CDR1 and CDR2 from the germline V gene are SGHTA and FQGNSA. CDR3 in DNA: TGTGCCAGCAGCTTAGTCGCGCTAGCGGGGCAAGAGACCCAGTACTTC. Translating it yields CASSLVALAGQETQYF.